Below, one TCR beta chain is given with its context. Its antigen remains unknown. Germline V gene lookup returns CDR1 SNHLY and CDR2 FYNNEI. This CDR3 contains 19 residues. Germline trimming cut 2 bases from V and 8 bases from J; bases unmatched to any gene: 17. These data originate in a study of cytomegalovirus exposure and HLA in healthy donors. General study findings and limits: In a later analysis, approximately 18,000 TCR beta sequences were associated with HLA alleles at 0.05 false discovery rate.

PCR was performed using 60 Vbeta and 13 Jbeta primers. Generated by immunoSEQ multiplex PCR, the TCRdb table keeps only in-frame clones and is missing some. The sample consists of roughly 120,000 clones, approximately 73% of them appearing once. J is TRBJ1-4 and V is TRBV2, with TRBD1 matching 10 bases. The receptor was derived from a man between 60 and 70 years old in good health and CMV-seropositive. The sequencing sample was made of PBMCs. The DNA for the CDR3 is TGTGCCAGCAGTGAATATGTCAGGACAGGGGGTTTTGACGTCGAAAAACTGTTTTTT. The encoded protein is CASSEYVRTGGFDVEKLFF.